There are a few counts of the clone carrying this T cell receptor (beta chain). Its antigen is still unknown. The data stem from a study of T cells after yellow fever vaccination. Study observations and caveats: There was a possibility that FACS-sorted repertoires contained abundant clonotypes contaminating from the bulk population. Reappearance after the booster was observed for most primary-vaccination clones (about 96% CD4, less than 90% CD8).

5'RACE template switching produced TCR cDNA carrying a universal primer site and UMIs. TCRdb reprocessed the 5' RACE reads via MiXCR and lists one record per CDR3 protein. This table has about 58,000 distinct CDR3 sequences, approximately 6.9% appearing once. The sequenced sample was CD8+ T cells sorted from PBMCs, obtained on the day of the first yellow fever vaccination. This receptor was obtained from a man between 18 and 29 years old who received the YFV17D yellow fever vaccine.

In DNA form, the CDR3 reads TGCGCCAGCAGCCTAACAATGCAACAAGAGACCCAGTACTTC. This codes for CASSLTMQQETQYF. V is TRBV5-1 and J is TRBJ2-5; D uncertain. The CDR3 has 14 residues. Trimming shortened V by 4 bases and J by 2 bases, and 12 bases separated the two germline ends. Looked up from germline, CDR1 is SGHRS and CDR2 is YFSETQ.